The clone carrying this T cell receptor (beta chain) showed up just once. The antigen remains undetermined. The second PCR ran roughly 6 to 11 cycles with a sample-barcoded 5' primer and J-beta primers. One entry per CDR3 protein results from TCRdb running MiXCR on the 5' RACE reads. The data hold about 1.8 million distinct CDR3 sequences, with approximately 50% observed a single time. The data originate from a study of blood T cells in healthy people across ages. Findings and limits, study-wide: Underestimates were what the diversity estimates from one million T cells were considered to be.

Germline V gives CDR1 SEHNR, CDR2 FQNEAQ (reference sequence). J was trimmed by 6 bases and V by 5 bases; bases with no gene match: 9. The CDR3 has 15 amino acids. Sequences were obtained from blood. V and J are TRBV7-9 and TRBJ2-1, with TRBD2 matching 8 bases. The clonotype originates from a woman between 40 and 55 years old in good health. CDR3 sequence: CASSGQRGIPNEQFF. As DNA, the CDR3 is TGTGCCAGCAGCGGGCAGCGGGGGATCCCCAATGAGCAGTTCTTC. Filled out from reference TRBV7-9 and TRBJ2-1, the complete variable domain reads DTGVSQNPRHKITKRGQNVTFRCDPISEHNRLYWYRQTLGQGPEFLTYFQNEAQLEKSRLLSDRFSAERPKGSFSTLEIQRTEQGDSAMYLCASSGQRGIPNEQFFGPGTRLTVL.